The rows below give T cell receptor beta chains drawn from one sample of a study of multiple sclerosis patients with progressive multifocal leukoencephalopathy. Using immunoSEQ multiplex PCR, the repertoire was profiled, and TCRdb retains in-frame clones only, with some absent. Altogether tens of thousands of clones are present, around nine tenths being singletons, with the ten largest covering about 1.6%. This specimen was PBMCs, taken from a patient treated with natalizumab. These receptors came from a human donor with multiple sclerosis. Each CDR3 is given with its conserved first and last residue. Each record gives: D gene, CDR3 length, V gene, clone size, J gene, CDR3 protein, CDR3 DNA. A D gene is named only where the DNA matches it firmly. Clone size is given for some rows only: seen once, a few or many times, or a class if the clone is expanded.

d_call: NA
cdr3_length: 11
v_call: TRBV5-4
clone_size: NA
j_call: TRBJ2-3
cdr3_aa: CASGTTDTQYF
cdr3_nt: TGTGCCAGCGGGACCACAGATACGCAGTATTTT

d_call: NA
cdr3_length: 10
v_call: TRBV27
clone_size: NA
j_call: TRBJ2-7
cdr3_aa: CASSYPEQYF
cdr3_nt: TGTGCCAGCAGTTACCCCGAGCAGTACTTC

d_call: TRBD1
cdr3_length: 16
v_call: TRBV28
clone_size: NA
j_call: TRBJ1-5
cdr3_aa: CASSLGDRGFEQPQHF
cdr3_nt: TGTGCCAGCAGTTTAGGGGACAGGGGATTTGAACAGCCCCAGCATTTT

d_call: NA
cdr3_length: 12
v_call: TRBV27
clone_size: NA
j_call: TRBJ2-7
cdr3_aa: CASSLVGAEQYF
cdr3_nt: TGTGCCAGCAGTTTAGTTGGGGCCGAGCAGTACTTC

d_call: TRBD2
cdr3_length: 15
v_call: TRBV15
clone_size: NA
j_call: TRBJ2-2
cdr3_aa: CATSRAGGPVGELFF
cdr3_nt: TGTGCCACCAGCAGGGCGGGAGGGCCCGTCGGGGAGCTGTTTTTT

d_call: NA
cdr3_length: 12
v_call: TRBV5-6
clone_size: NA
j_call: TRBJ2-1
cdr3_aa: CASRGLANEQFF
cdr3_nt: TGTGCCAGCAGGGGACTCGCCAATGAGCAGTTCTTC

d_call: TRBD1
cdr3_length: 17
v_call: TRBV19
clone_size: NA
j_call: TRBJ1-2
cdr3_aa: CASSPNSGQGAHYGYTF
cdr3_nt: TGTGCCAGTAGTCCCAACTCTGGACAGGGGGCCCACTATGGCTACACCTTC

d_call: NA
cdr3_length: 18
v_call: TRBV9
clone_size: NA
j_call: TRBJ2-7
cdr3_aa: CASSPRMGGARSSYEQYF
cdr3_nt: TGTGCCAGCAGCCCCCGTATGGGGGGAGCGCGCTCCTCCTACGAGCAGTACTTC

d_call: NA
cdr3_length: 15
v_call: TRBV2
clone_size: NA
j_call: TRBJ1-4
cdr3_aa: CASSVVGAGNEKLFF
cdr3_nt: TGTGCCAGCAGTGTAGTGGGGGCTGGTAATGAAAAACTGTTTTTT

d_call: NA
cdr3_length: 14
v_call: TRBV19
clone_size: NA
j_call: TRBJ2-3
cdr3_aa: CASKGGMGRDTQYF
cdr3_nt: TGTGCCAGTAAGGGGGGAATGGGGCGAGATACGCAGTATTTT

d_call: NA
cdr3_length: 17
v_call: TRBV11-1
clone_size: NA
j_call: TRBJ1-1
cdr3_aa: CASSLARGSVRMSEAFF
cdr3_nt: TGTGCCAGCAGCTTAGCTCGCGGGAGTGTGAGGATGTCTGAAGCTTTCTTT

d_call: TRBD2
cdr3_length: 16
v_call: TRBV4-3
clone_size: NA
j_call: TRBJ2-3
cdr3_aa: CASSSGGGPSTDTQYF
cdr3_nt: TGCGCCAGCAGCTCCGGGGGGGGACCGAGCACAGATACGCAGTATTTT

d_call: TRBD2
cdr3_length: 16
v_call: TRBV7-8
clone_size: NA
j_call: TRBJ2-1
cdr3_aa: CASSLLASGLYNEQFF
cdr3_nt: TGTGCCAGCAGCTTATTGGCTAGCGGCCTGTACAATGAGCAGTTCTTC

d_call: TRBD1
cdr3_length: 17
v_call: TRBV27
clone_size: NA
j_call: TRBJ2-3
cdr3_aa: CASFKLRGQGGADTQYF
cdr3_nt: TGTGCCAGCTTTAAGCTGAGGGGACAGGGAGGAGCAGATACGCAGTATTTT

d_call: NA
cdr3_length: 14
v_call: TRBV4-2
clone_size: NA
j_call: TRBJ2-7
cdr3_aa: CASSPGTGAAEQYF
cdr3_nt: TGTGCCAGCAGCCCCGGGACGGGGGCGGCCGAGCAGTACTTC

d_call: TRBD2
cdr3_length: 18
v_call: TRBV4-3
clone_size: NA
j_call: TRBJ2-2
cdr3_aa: CASSHGTSGRRGAGELFF
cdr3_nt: TGCGCCAGCAGCCACGGGACTAGCGGGAGACGGGGCGCCGGGGAGCTGTTTTTT

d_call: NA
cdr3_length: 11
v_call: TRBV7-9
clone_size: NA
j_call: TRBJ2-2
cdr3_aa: CASKKAGELFF
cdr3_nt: TGTGCCAGCAAGAAGGCCGGGGAGCTGTTTTTT

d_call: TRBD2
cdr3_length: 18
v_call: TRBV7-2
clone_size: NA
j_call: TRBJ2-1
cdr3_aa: CASSLRLAGEISYNEQFF
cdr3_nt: TGTGCCAGCAGCTTAAGGCTAGCGGGGGAGATCTCCTACAATGAGCAGTTCTTC

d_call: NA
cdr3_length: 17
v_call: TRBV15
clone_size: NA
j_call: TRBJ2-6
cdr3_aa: CATSEGTDSFGANVLTF
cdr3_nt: TGTGCCACCAGCGAAGGGACGGACTCTTTCGGGGCCAACGTCCTGACTTTC

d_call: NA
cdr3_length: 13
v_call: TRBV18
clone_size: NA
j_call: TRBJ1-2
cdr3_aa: CASSQYDGDGYTF
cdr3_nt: TGTGCCAGCTCTCAATACGACGGGGATGGCTACACCTTC

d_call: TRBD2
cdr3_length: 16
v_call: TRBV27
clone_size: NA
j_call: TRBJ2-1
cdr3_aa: CASSSHGLAENNEQFF
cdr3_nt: TGTGCCAGCAGTTCCCACGGACTAGCGGAAAACAATGAGCAGTTCTTC

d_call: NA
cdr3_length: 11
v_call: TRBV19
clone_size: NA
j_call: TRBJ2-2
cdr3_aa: CASSKWGELFF
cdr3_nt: TGTGCCAGTAGTAAGTGGGGGGAGCTGTTTTTT

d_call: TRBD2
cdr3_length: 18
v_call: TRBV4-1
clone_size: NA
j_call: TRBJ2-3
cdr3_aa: CASSQDAGEGPGTDTQYF
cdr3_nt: TGCGCCAGCAGCCAAGATGCGGGGGAGGGCCCGGGCACAGATACGCAGTATTTT

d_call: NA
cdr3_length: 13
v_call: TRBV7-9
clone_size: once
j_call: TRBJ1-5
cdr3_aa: CASSRDLMQPQHF
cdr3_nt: TGTGCCAGCAGCCGTGATTTAATGCAGCCCCAGCATTTT

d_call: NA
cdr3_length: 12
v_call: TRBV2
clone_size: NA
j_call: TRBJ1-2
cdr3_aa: CASSDRAYGYTF
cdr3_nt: TGTGCCAGCAGTGACAGGGCCTATGGCTACACCTTC

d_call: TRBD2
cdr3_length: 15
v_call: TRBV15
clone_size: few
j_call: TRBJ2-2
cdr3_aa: CATSRDRGGTGELFF
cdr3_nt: TGTGCCACCAGCAGAGATCGGGGGGGCACCGGGGAGCTGTTTTTT

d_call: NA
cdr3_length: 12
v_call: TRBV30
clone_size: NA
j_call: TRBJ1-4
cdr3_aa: CAWSVSGEKLFF
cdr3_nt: TGTGCCTGGAGTGTATCAGGGGAAAAACTGTTTTTT

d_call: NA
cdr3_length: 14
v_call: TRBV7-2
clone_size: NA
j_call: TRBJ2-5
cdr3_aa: CASSSTRAVETQYF
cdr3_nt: TGTGCCAGCAGTTCTACCCGGGCAGTCGAGACCCAGTACTTC

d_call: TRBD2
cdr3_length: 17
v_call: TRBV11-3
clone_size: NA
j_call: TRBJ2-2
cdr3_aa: CASSGGTSGIIAGELFF
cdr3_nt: TGTGCCAGCAGCGGAGGGACTAGCGGGATAATAGCCGGGGAGCTGTTTTTT

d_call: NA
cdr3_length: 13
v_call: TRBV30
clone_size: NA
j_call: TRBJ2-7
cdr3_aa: CAWSGSPPYEQYF
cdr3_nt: TGTGCCTGGAGTGGAAGTCCCCCCTACGAGCAGTACTTC

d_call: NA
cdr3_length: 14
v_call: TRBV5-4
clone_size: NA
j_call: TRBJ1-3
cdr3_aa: CASSHDGARNTIYF
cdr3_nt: TGTGCCAGCAGCCACGACGGGGCTCGGAACACCATATATTTT

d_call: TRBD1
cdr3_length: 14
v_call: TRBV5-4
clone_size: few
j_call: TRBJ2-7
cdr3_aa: CASRETGALYEQYF
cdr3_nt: TGTGCCAGCAGAGAGACAGGGGCTCTCTACGAGCAGTACTTC

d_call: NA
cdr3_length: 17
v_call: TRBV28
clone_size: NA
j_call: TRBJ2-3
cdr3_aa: CASSLYASGAGTDTQYF
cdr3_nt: TGTGCCAGCAGTTTATATGCAAGCGGAGCGGGCACAGATACGCAGTATTTT

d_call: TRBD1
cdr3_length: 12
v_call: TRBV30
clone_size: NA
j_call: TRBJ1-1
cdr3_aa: CAGDRGGPEAFF
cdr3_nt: TGTGCCGGGGACAGGGGAGGGCCTGAAGCTTTCTTT

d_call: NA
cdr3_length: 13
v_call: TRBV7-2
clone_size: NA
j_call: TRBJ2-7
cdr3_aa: CASSLGESYEQYF
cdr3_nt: TGTGCCAGCAGCTTAGGAGAGTCCTACGAGCAGTACTTC

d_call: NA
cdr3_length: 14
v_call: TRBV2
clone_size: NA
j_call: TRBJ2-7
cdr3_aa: CASSDETDLYEQYF
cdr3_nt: TGTGCCAGCAGCGACGAGACAGATCTCTACGAGCAGTACTTC

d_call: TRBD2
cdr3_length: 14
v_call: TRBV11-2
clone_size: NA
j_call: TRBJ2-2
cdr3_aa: CASSRSGSPGELFF
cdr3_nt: TGTGCCAGCAGCCGTAGCGGGAGCCCCGGGGAGCTGTTTTTT

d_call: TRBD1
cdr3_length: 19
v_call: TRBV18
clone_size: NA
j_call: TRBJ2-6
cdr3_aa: CASSQNRGRSPSGANVLTF
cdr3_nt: TGTGCCAGCTCCCAAAACAGGGGACGTTCACCCTCTGGGGCCAACGTCCTGACTTTC

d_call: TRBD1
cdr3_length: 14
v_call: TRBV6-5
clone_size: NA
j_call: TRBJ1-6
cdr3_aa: CASTPGQLNSPLHF
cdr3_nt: TGTGCCAGCACCCCGGGACAGCTAAATTCACCCCTCCACTTT

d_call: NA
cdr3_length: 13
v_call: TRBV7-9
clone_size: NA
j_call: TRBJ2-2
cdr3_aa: CASSSQGHGELFF
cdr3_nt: TGTGCCAGCAGCTCCCAGGGGCACGGGGAGCTGTTTTTT

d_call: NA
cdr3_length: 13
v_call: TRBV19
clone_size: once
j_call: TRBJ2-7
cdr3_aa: CASSKLGTYEQYF
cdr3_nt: TGCGCCAGTAGCAAGCTTGGGACCTACGAGCAGTACTTC

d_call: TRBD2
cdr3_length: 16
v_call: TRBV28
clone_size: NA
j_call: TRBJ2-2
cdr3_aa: CASSPGGRENTGEPFF
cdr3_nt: TGTGCCAGCAGTCCGGGGGGACGGGAGAACACCGGGGAGCCGTTTTTT

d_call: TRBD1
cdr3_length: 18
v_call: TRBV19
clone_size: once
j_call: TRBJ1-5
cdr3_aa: CASSMKVQGGGANQPQHF
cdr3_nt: TGTGCCAGTAGTATGAAAGTACAGGGGGGAGGTGCCAATCAGCCCCAGCATTTT

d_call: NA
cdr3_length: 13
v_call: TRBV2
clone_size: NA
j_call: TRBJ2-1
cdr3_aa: CASTLQEAIREFF
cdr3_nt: TGTGCCAGCACCCTGCAGGAAGCGATTCGGGAGTTCTTC

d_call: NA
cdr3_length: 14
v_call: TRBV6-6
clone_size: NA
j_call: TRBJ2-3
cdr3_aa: CASSYEGITDTQYF
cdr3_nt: TGTGCCAGCAGTTACGAGGGAATCACAGATACGCAGTATTTT

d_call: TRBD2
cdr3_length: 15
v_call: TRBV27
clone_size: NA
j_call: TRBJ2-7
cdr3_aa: CASSAASGGNYEQYF
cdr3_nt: TGTGCCAGCAGTGCCGCTAGCGGAGGGAACTACGAGCAGTACTTC

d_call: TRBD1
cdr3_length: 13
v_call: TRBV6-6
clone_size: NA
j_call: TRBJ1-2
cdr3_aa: CASGDRAADGYTF
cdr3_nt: TGTGCCAGCGGGGACAGGGCGGCGGATGGCTACACCTTC

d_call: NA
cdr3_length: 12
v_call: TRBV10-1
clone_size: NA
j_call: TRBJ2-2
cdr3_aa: CASSADTGELFF
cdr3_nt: TGCGCCAGCAGTGCTGACACCGGGGAGCTGTTTTTT

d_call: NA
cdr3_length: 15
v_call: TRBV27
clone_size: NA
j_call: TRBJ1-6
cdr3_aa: CASSRPEGSNSPLHF
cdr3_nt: TGTGCCAGCAGCCGCCCCGAGGGCTCTAATTCACCCCTCCACTTT

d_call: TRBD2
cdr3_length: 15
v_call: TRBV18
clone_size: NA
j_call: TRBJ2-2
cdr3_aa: CASSSSGGHTGELFF
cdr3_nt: TGTGCCAGCTCCTCTAGCGGGGGACACACCGGGGAGCTGTTTTTT

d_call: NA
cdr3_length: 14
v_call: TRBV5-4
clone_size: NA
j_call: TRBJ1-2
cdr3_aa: CASSLEGPGPGYTF
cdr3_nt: TGTGCCAGCAGCTTGGAGGGGCCAGGCCCTGGGTACACCTTC

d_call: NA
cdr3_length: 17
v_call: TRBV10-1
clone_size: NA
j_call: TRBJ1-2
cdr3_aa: CASSWGGGSRKTYGYTF
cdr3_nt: TGCGCCAGCAGTTGGGGGGGAGGATCGCGAAAGACCTATGGCTACACCTTC

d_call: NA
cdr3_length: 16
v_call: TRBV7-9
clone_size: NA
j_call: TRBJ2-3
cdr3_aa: CASSAIRGQGTDTQYF
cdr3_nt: TGTGCCAGCAGCGCAATCCGGGGGCAGGGGACAGATACGCAGTATTTT

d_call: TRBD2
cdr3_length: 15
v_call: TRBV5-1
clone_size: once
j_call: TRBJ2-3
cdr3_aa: CASSLDGRGTDTQYF
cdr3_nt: TGCGCCAGCAGCTTGGACGGGAGGGGCACAGATACGCAGTATTTT

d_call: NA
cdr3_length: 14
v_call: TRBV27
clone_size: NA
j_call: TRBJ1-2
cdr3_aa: CASTSMDGVESYTF
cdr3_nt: TGTGCCAGCACTTCAATGGACGGCGTTGAGAGCTACACCTTC

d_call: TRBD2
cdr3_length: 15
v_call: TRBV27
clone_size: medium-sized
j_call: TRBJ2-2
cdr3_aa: CASSTRLATYRELFF
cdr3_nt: TGTGCCAGCAGCACGAGACTAGCGACCTACCGGGAGCTGTTTTTT

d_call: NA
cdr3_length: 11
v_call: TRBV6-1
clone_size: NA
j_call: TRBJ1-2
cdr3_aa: CASRSNYGYTF
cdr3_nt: TGTGCCTCCAGGTCTAACTATGGCTACACCTTC

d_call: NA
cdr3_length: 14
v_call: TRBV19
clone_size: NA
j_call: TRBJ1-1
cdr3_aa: CASSPRRVNTEAFF
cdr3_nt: TGTGCCAGTAGCCCGAGGCGGGTGAACACTGAAGCTTTCTTT

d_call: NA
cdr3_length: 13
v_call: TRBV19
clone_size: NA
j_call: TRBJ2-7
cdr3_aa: CASGRGQHYEQYF
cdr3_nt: TGTGCCAGTGGGCGTGGACAGCACTACGAGCAGTACTTC

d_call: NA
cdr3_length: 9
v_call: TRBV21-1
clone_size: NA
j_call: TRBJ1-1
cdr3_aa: CASNGEAFF
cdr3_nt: TGTGCCAGCAACGGTGAAGCTTTCTTT